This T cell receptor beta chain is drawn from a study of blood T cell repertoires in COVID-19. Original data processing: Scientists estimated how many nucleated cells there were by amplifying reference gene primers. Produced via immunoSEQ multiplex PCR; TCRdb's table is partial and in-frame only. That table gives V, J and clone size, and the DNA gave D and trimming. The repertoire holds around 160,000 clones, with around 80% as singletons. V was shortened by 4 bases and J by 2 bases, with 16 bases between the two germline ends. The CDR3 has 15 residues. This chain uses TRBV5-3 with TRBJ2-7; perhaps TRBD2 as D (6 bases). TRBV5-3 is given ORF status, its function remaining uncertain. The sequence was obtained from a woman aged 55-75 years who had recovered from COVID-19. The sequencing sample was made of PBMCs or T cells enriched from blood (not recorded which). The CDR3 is CARSLSGGLPYEQYF. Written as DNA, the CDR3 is TGTGCCAGAAGCCTCAGTGGGGGGTTACCCTACGAGCAGTACTTC.